Presented here are 21 T cell receptor beta chains from one specimen sequenced in a study of Ad26.COV2.S vaccination and SARS-CoV-2 variants. The repertoire was sequenced with immunoSEQ multiplex PCR; TCRdb's copy has only in-frame clones and lacks some. The table includes a few hundred thousand clones, roughly 90% detected once. The treatment: 15 to 20 received Ad26.COV2.S at low or high dose, single or two shots; about 5 received placebo; per-sample allocation not given. On day 63 after the first injection, vaccine and placebo recipients gave samples. This specimen was peripheral blood, taken in a trial of Ad26.COV2.S vaccine versus placebo. These receptors were collected from a person between 18 and 65 years old who received the Ad26.COV2.S COVID-19 vaccine or a placebo.

The chain has TRBV19 and TRBJ2-5, with TRBD2 identical over 9 bases. The germline CDR1 and CDR2 sequences are LNHDA and SQIVND (reference sequence). This CDR3 is 18 amino acids long. Trimming took 1 base from V and 2 from J; bases not matched to a gene: 11. This CDR3 is CASSIAGGSGGRQETQYF. The CDR3 DNA is TGTGCCAGTAGTATAGCTGGCGGTAGCGGGGGCCGGCAAGAGACCCAGTACTTC.

J is TRBJ1-1 and V is TRBV27; D unresolved. The CDR3 has 13 residues. Trimming took 4 bases from V and 6 from J, leaving 12 bases between them. Germline V gives CDR1 MNHEY, CDR2 SMNVEV (reference sequence). DNA of the CDR3: TGTGCCAGCAGTTACAGTCGCGAAGCTGAAGCTTTCTTT. Translated, it gives CASSYSREAEAFF.

As for this clone: The same CDR3 also results from other DNA sequences found in this sample. The CDR3 DNA follows: TGTGCCAGTAGTATACCCGGGAACACTGAAGCTTTCTTT. Translated, it gives CASSIPGNTEAFF. The chain uses TRBV19 and TRBJ1-1; D remains unclear. The CDR3 totals 13 residues. Per the germline V gene, CDR1 is LNHDA and CDR2 is SQIVND (reference sequence). V lost 2 bases and J lost 1, with 5 bases in between.

For the CDR3, the DNA is TGTGCTAGTGGCTCGTACCGGGATAACACAGATACGCAGTATTTT. It codes for CASGSYRDNTDTQYF. The rearrangement links TRBV12-5 to TRBJ2-3, with D possibly matching TRBD2 (5 bases). Germline V gene data show CDR1 as LGHNT and CDR2 as FRNRAP. This CDR3 region has 15 residues. V gave up 6 bases and J gave up 2 bases, with 15 bases separating them. The full variable domain, its missing parts supplied by reference TRBV12-5 and TRBJ2-3, is DARVTQTPRHKVTEMGQEVTMRCQPILGHNTVFWYRQTMMQGLELLAYFRNRAPLDDSGMPKDRFSAEMPDATLATLKIQPSEPRDSAVYFCASGSYRDNTDTQYFGPGTRLTVL.

The chain carries TRBV7-9 and TRBJ1-1; TRBD1 matches 9 bases. The CDR3 is 18 amino acids. V shed 4 bases and J 2 bases; nucleotides not matched to a gene: 14. Germline CDR1 is SEHNR and CDR2 is FQNEAQ (reference sequence). The CDR3 is CASSSRDRVAQHNTEAFF. CDR3 DNA sequence: TGTGCCAGCAGCTCCCGGGACAGGGTAGCCCAACATAACACTGAAGCTTTCTTT. Together with reference TRBV7-9 and TRBJ1-1, the CDR3 gives the full variable domain: DTGVSQNPRHKITKRGQNVTFRCDPISEHNRLYWYRQTLGQGPEFLTYFQNEAQLEKSRLLSDRFSAERPKGSFSTLEIQRTEQGDSAMYLCASSSRDRVAQHNTEAFFGQGTRLTVV.

J is TRBJ1-2 and V is TRBV5-5; 9 positions match TRBD1. CDR3 length: 13 amino acids. Per germline, CDR1 SGHKS and CDR2 YYEKEE (reference sequence). After removal of 6 bases from V and 8 bases from J, the junction contained 8 bases not matched to a gene. The CDR3 DNA sequence: TGTGCCAGCACCTTCATTACAGGGGGCGGCTACACCTTC. It translates to CASTFITGGGYTF.

The genes are TRBV5-1 and TRBJ2-5; D tentatively reads TRBD1 or TRBD2 (5 bases each). The V and J ends lost 0 bases and 6 bases respectively, with 18 bases between them. CDR3 size: 16 residues. The germline CDR1 and CDR2 sequences are SGHRS and YFSETQ. CDR3 protein: CASSLDGRVGEKTQYF. CDR3 bases: TGCGCCAGCAGCTTGGACGGCAGGGTGGGGGAAAAGACCCAGTACTTC.

This chain connects TRBV4-1 to TRBJ1-2; 7 bases are a match to TRBD1. The CDR3 spans 19 residues. Germline assignment: CDR1 MGHRA and CDR2 YSYEKL. V lost 1 base, J lost 4 bases, and 18 bases stayed unmatched. CDR3 amino acids: CASSQVPGTAALRSYGYTF. The CDR3 DNA reads as TGCGCCAGCAGCCAAGTCCCGGGGACAGCGGCCCTCCGTTCCTATGGCTACACCTTC.

The CDR3 here is CASSQAGVNTEAFF. For the CDR3, the DNA is TGTGCCAGCAGCCAAGCGGGGGTGAACACTGAAGCTTTCTTT. V is TRBV4-2 and J is TRBJ1-1, with a weak D call TRBD1 (5 bases). This CDR3 has 14 amino acids. Germline V CDR1 and CDR2: LGHNA, YNFKEQ. Trimming pared 1 base from V and 0 bases from J, leaving 6 bases between.

V and J are TRBV28 and TRBJ2-7, with 7 nucleotides matching TRBD1. Germline values: CDR1 MDHEN, CDR2 SYDVKM. The length of the CDR3 is 14 residues. V trimming: 7 bases; J trimming: 7 bases; junction bases outside the gene matches: 13. The DNA for the CDR3 is TGTGCCAGCACCGCCGGGACAGCAACTTCTGAGCAGTACGTC. Its translation: CASTAGTATSEQYV.

This clone was picked up a small number of times. The chain carries TRBV5-4 and TRBJ2-2; D call uncertain. The length of the CDR3 is 12 residues. Germline CDR1 is SGHNT and CDR2 is YYREEE (reference sequence). Deletions cut 0 bases from V and 7 bases from J, with 4 bases between. The CDR3 coding sequence is TGTGCCAGCAGCTTGGTCGGCGGGGAGCTGTTTTTT. It translates to CASSLVGGELFF.

This chain uses TRBV2 with TRBJ2-7; D is ambiguous. The CDR3 is made up of 14 amino acids. The V end lost 2 bases, the J end lost 0 bases, and 8 bases lay between the germline ends. Germline V lookup: CDR1 SNHLY, CDR2 FYNNEI. CDR3 loop: CASSEPGLSYEQYV. CDR3 nucleotides: TGTGCCAGCAGTGAACCTGGGCTCTCCTACGAGCAGTACGTC.

V and J are TRBV24-1 and TRBJ1-1; D unclear. The germline V gene has CDR1 KGHDR and CDR2 SFDVKD. CDR3 length: 13 residues. Trimming took 9 bases from V and 5 from J, leaving 15 bases between them. The CDR3, as DNA: TGTGCCACCCCCTCGGCCGGAAGGACTGAAGCTTTCTTT. This translates into CATPSAGRTEAFF.

The V call is TRBV6-2 or TRBV6-3, the J call TRBJ2-2, with 13 bases aligning to TRBD2. The J segment lost 3 bases and the V segment lost 0 bases, leaving 4 bases of the junction unmatched. Germline CDR1 is MNHEY and CDR2 is SVGEGT. The CDR3 is 18 residues long. The DNA for the CDR3 is TGTGCCAGCAGTTACTCGGGGACTAGCGGGGTATACACCGGGGAGCTGTTTTTT. Protein sequence: CASSYSGTSGVYTGELFF.

V and J are TRBV12-5 and TRBJ1-5; no firm D call. The germline V gene has CDR1 LGHNT and CDR2 FRNRAP. The CDR3 is 13 amino acids. V was pared by 1 base and J by 5 bases, with 6 bases between. As DNA, the CDR3 is TGTGCTAGTGGTTTGGACGTTGATCAGCCCCAGCATTTT. This encodes CASGLDVDQPQHF.

V gene TRBV9 combines with J gene TRBJ2-1; 14 bases map to TRBD2. The ends lost 3 bases at V and 5 bases at J; junction bases unmatched: 4. Germline loops: CDR1 SGDLS, CDR2 YYNGEE. This CDR3 has 16 residues. The DNA of the CDR3 is TGTGCCAGCAGCGGCGGACTAGCGGGAGGACACAATGAGCAGTTCTTC. Translation gives CASSGGLAGGHNEQFF.

The chain couples TRBV11-2 to TRBJ2-5; unclear D gene. V dropped 2 bases and J dropped 1 base, with 8 bases sitting between them. The CDR3 length is 14 residues. The V gene's germline CDR1 is SGHAT and CDR2 FQNNGV. CDR3 nucleotide sequence: TGTGCCAGCAGCTTAAGCCGGGCCCAAGAGACCCAGTACTTC. This encodes CASSLSRAQETQYF.

This chain links TRBV30 with TRBJ1-1; maybe TRBD1 (6 bases). This CDR3 is 16 amino acids long. Per germline, CDR1 GTSNPN and CDR2 SVGIG (reference sequence). Trimming removed 2 bases at V and 1 base at J, with 17 bases between. The CDR3 DNA follows: TGTGCCTGGAGTATTAGCGGGGGGCCGGGGAACACTGAAGCTTTCTTT. It yields the protein CAWSISGGPGNTEAFF.

This chain connects TRBV7-2 to TRBJ2-5; possibly TRBD2 for D (6 bases). There are 14 residues in the CDR3. The V end lost 4 bases, the J end lost 2 bases, and 11 bases lay between the germline ends. Germline V gene sequence: CDR1 SGHTA, CDR2 FQGNSA. The CDR3: CASSSLGGQETQYF. The CDR3 DNA follows: TGTGCCAGCAGCTCCCTGGGGGGTCAAGAGACCCAGTACTTC.

V is TRBV5-6 and J is TRBJ2-1; 10 nucleotides match TRBD2. This CDR3 is 18 amino acids long. From germline, CDR1 is SGHDT and CDR2 YYEEEE. Trimming cost V 1 base and J 8 bases; bases outside gene matches: 15. CDR3 residues: CASSLYGPSGSRNHEQFF. Written as DNA, the CDR3 is TGTGCCAGCAGCTTGTATGGGCCTAGCGGGAGTCGGAATCATGAGCAGTTCTTC.

The CDR3 nucleotides are TGCGCCAGCAGCCAAGACAGGGTGGGCACCGGGGAGCTGTTTTTT. Amino acid sequence: CASSQDRVGTGELFF. The chain uses TRBV5-1 and TRBJ2-2; the match to TRBD1 covers 7 bases. V was pared by 4 bases and J by 4 bases, with 7 bases of the junction left unmatched. Germline V gene sequence: CDR1 SGHRS, CDR2 YFSETQ. This CDR3 has 15 amino acids.